A selection of T cell receptor beta chains follows, all from one sample in a study of blood T cell repertoires in COVID-19. The assay was immunoSEQ multiplex PCR, and TCRdb's table has in-frame clones only and misses some. The sample has 200,000 to 300,000 clones; around nine tenths are singletons. Sequencing input: peripheral blood. The receptors were gathered from a man between 40 and 49 years old who had recovered from COVID-19. The CDR3 runs from the conserved cysteine through the conserved F or W. The D gene is left open where the match is weak. Not all rows give a size; the values are once, few, many and, for expanded clones, a class.

D gene	V gene	J gene	clone size	CDR3 DNA	CDR3 protein
-	TRBV3-1/TRBV3-2	TRBJ1-5	-	TGTGCCAGCAGCTCAAGCCTCGCAGGGGTTCAGCCCCAGCATTTT	CASSSSLAGVQPQHF
TRBD1	TRBV7-3	TRBJ2-5	-	TGTGCCAGCAGCCCTACAGGGGGCGAGAAGACCCAGTACTTC	CASSPTGGEKTQYF
-	TRBV20-1	TRBJ2-1	once	TGCAGTGCTAGTTTCCGGGGAAGTCGAAATGAGCAGTTCTTC	CSASFRGSRNEQFF
TRBD2	TRBV7-9	TRBJ2-1	-	TGTGCCAGCAGCTTCTCACTAGCGCCCTACAATGAGCAGTTCTTC	CASSFSLAPYNEQFF
-	TRBV9	TRBJ2-7	-	TGTGCCAGCAGCGTAGACAGTCCTCCCTACGAGCAGTACTTC	CASSVDSPPYEQYF
TRBD1	TRBV10-3	TRBJ2-3	-	TGTGCCATCAGTGAGGGGACAGGGGGCTTAGATACGCAGTATTTT	CAISEGTGGLDTQYF
TRBD1	TRBV19	TRBJ1-5	-	TGTGCCAGTAGGAGACAGGGGGCAGTTCAGCAGCCCCAGCATTTT	CASRRQGAVQQPQHF
-	TRBV20-1	TRBJ2-5	-	TGCAGTGCTAGAGTGAGTGGGCCACCTTACTTC	CSARVSGPPYF
-	TRBV6-5	TRBJ1-1	-	TGTGCCAGCAGTTACTCGGGGAGAAGGAACACTGAAGCTTTCTTT	CASSYSGRRNTEAFF
TRBD1	TRBV27	TRBJ2-4	few	TGTGCCAGCAGTTTAGCGGTAGGGGGCCCAGACGACAAAAACATTCAGTACTTC	CASSLAVGGPDDKNIQYF
-	TRBV9	TRBJ2-1	-	TGTGCCAGCAGCGTACGACTAGGCAATGAGCAGTTCTTC	CASSVRLGNEQFF
TRBD1	TRBV19	TRBJ2-7	-	TGTGCCAGTAGTCCCGGACAGGGGAACCACGAGCAGTACTTC	CASSPGQGNHEQYF
-	TRBV6-2/TRBV6-3	TRBJ2-2	-	TGTGCCAGCAGTACTCGGACCGGGGAGCTGTTTTTT	CASSTRTGELFF
TRBD1	TRBV10-3	TRBJ2-2	once	TGTGCCATCAGCCCCGACAGGGGGCGCGTCACCGGGGAGCTGTTTTTT	CAISPDRGRVTGELFF
-	TRBV14	TRBJ1-3	-	TGTGCCAGCAGCCAGTCTCTTGGAAACACCATATATTTT	CASSQSLGNTIYF
-	TRBV5-6	TRBJ1-2	-	TGTGCCAGCAGCTTAGGCGACATCTATGGCTACACCTTC	CASSLGDIYGYTF
-	TRBV6-5	TRBJ1-5	-	TGTGCCAGCAGCAGGGGAAATCAGCCCCAGCATTTT	CASSRGNQPQHF
-	TRBV23-1	TRBJ2-2	-	TGCGCCAGCAGCCCACAGGCGCGGACGAACACCGGGGAGCTGTTTTTT	CASSPQARTNTGELFF
TRBD1	TRBV15	TRBJ1-4	-	TGTGCCACCAGAGCTGGCAGGGGGCGCGGGGAAAAACTGTTTTTT	CATRAGRGRGEKLFF
TRBD1	TRBV2	TRBJ2-3	-	TGTGCCAGCAGAAGACAGGGGATGGCAGATACGCAGTATTTT	CASRRQGMADTQYF
TRBD2	TRBV27	TRBJ2-7	-	TGTGCCAGCTCGGGGGGGACGGTCGGCTACGAGCAGTACTTC	CASSGGTVGYEQYF
-	TRBV7-9	TRBJ1-1	-	TGTGCCAGCAGCTTAGAGGGTCTGACAGGAGAAGCTTTCTTT	CASSLEGLTGEAFF
-	TRBV4-1	TRBJ2-7	-	TGCGCCAGCAGCCAAGCGACAAGTTACTACGAGCAGTACTTC	CASSQATSYYEQYF
-	TRBV6-1	TRBJ1-5	-	TGTGCCAGCAGTGAAGTGACAGTAAGGGATCAGCCCCAGCATTTT	CASSEVTVRDQPQHF
-	TRBV28	TRBJ2-7	-	TGTGCCAGCAGTCCCGTCACTCCAACCTACGAGCAGTACTTC	CASSPVTPTYEQYF
-	TRBV7-3	TRBJ2-3	-	TGTGCCAGCAGCTTGCAGGGTTTGGGATGGGATACGCAGTATTTT	CASSLQGLGWDTQYF
TRBD1	TRBV6-5	TRBJ1-2	-	TGTGCCAGCAGTTTGGACAGGATCTATGGCTACACCTTC	CASSLDRIYGYTF
-	TRBV19	TRBJ1-6	-	TGTGCCAGTAGCCGGGGGAGCTCCTATAATTCACCCCTCCACTTT	CASSRGSSYNSPLHF
-	TRBV12-5	TRBJ2-3	-	TGTGCTAGTGGGCCAGGTAACACAGATACGCAGTATTTT	CASGPGNTDTQYF
-	TRBV5-5	TRBJ1-4	-	TGTGCCAGCAGCAGCACGACAACTAATGAAAAACTGTTTTTT	CASSSTTTNEKLFF